This T cell receptor beta chain was recovered during a study of blood T cell repertoires in COVID-19. The wider study: Some COVID-19 samples were acute and others convalescent; all came from the United States, Italy and Spain. In each case, the material was cDNA or gDNA derived from T cells, B-cell-depleted T cells, or PBMCs.

Study processing details: Reference gene primer amplification yielded estimated nucleated cell counts. The data were produced by immunoSEQ multiplex PCR, yet TCRdb's version contains in-frame clones alone and is incomplete. Clone size and V and J calls were adopted from that table, with D and trimming inferred from the DNA. Of approximately 260,000 clones listed, less than 85% are singletons. Germline CDR1 and CDR2: LGHDT and YNNKEL (reference sequence). V was clipped by 4 bases and J by 6 bases; unmatched bases: 8. This CDR3 is built from 15 residues. This clonotype was sampled from a man between 60 and 75 years old who had recovered from COVID-19. The specimen sequenced was peripheral blood. The rearrangement uses TRBV3-1 (or the pseudogene TRBV3-2) and TRBJ2-3; 9 nucleotides align to TRBD1. As DNA, the CDR3 is TGTGCCAGCAGCCCCTTGGACAGGGGAGGGGATACGCAGTATTTT. It specifies CASSPLDRGGDTQYF.